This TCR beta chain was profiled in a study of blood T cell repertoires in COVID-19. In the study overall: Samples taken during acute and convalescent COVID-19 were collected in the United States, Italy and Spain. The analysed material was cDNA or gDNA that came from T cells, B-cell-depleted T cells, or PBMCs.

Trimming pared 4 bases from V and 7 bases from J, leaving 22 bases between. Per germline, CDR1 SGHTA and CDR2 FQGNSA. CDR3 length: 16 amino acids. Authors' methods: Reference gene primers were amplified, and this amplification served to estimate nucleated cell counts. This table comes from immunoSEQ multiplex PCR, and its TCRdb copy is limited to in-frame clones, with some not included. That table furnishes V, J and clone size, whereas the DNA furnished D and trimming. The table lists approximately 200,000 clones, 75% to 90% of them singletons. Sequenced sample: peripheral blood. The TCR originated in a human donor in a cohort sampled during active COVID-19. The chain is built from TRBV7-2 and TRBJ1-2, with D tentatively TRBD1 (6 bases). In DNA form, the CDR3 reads TGTGCCAGCAGCTCGGGGGGTGTGGGGGCGAGAAGTGGCTACACCTTC. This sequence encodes CASSSGGVGARSGYTF.